This T cell receptor (beta chain) stems from a study of cytomegalovirus exposure and HLA in healthy donors. About the study: Around 89 million unique TCRs from HLA-typed donors made up an early data release. Study observations and caveats: The study dropped some indistinguishable V segments, TRBV6-2 and TRBV6-3 among them.

Trimming shortened V by 7 bases and J by 6 bases, and 15 bases separated the two germline ends. The CDR3 runs 13 residues. In germline, CDR1 is MNHEY, CDR2 SVGAGI. The PCR was carried out with 60 Vbeta primers and 13 Jbeta primers. Method: immunoSEQ multiplex PCR; TCRdb's copy keeps in-frame clones and lacks some. This listing includes about 140,000 clones. As for this clone: Its antigen remains unidentified.

At sampling all donors were nominally healthy, likely with unrecorded immune exposures. Sequenced input: PBMCs. The chain recombines TRBV6-5 with TRBJ1-2; TRBD1 might be the D (5 bases). The TCR sequence derives from a woman between 18 and 30 years old in good health and CMV-seronegative. CDR3 protein: CASTALGGDGYTF. CDR3 sequence (DNA): TGTGCCAGCACCGCTCTGGGGGGTGATGGCTACACCTTC.